These 27 T cell receptor beta chains originate from one sample sequenced in a study of OX40 agonist ivuxolimab in advanced cancers. Profiled with immunoSEQ multiplex PCR; TCRdb holds only in-frame clones, not every one. The data show about 50,000 clones, with more than 85% seen just once and approximately 4.4% held by the top ten. The input for sequencing was CD4+ or CD8+ T cells sorted from blood, taken in a trial of the OX40 agonist ivuxolimab. The receptors originated from an adult with an advanced solid tumor such as melanoma, head and neck, liver or kidney cancer.

The chain joins TRBV4-2 to TRBJ1-1; a weak D match, TRBD1 (6 bases). Germline V gene data show CDR1 as LGHNA and CDR2 as YNFKEQ. The CDR3 runs to 18 residues. Trimming took 0 bases from V and 0 from J, leaving 17 bases between them. CDR3 protein: CASSQEGGRGDMNTEAFF. The CDR3 DNA reads TGTGCCAGCAGCCAAGAGGGGGGGCGGGGTGACATGAACACTGAAGCTTTCTTT.

V is TRBV2 and J is TRBJ2-3; 8 positions match TRBD1. This CDR3 has 16 amino acids. Looked up from germline, CDR1 is SNHLY and CDR2 is FYNNEI. V was clipped by 5 bases and J by 0 bases; unmatched bases: 7. CDR3 coding DNA: TGTGCCAGCAGTCCCGAAACAGGGGGTAGCACAGATACGCAGTATTTT. This codes for CASSPETGGSTDTQYF.

Concerning this clone: At one end the junction does not follow the germline gene, possibly because of a read error. This chain joins TRBV6-1 and TRBJ1-5, with a possible D match to TRBD1 (5 bases). Germline V gives CDR1 MNHNS, CDR2 SASEGT. The CDR3 runs to 17 residues. DNA for the CDR3: TGTGCCAGCAGTGAAGTCCGTGGGGACGCTAGCTATCAGCCCCAGCATTTT. It translates to CASSEVRGDASYQPQHF.

The rearrangement joins TRBV19 to TRBJ2-2; 12 bases agree with TRBD2. The CDR3 sequence is 15 residues long. Trimming removed 5 bases from V and 7 bases from J; junction bases left unmatched: 5. The germline V gene has CDR1 LNHDA and CDR2 SQIVND (reference sequence). CDR3 nucleotide sequence: TGTGCCAGTAGTCCGGGACTAGCGGGTTACGGGGAGCTGTTTTTT. Translating it yields CASSPGLAGYGELFF.

In this sample, this clone turned up once. CDR3 in amino acids: CASSIGVNNEQFF. The DNA for the CDR3 is TGTGCCAGTAGTATCGGGGTTAACAATGAGCAGTTCTTC. This chain connects TRBV19 to TRBJ2-1; D might be TRBD2 (5 bases). The CDR3 is made up of 13 amino acids. Germline CDR1 and CDR2: LNHDA and SQIVND (reference sequence). The V end was cut by 3 bases, the J end by 5 bases, with 8 bases between.

The V and J genes are TRBV12-5 and TRBJ2-5, with D possibly matching TRBD1 (5 bases). V dropped 3 bases and J dropped 1 base, with 9 bases sitting between them. CDR1 is LGHNT and CDR2 is FRNRAP in the germline V gene. The CDR3 is 14 amino acids. CDR3 residues: CASGFSTVQETQYF. DNA for the CDR3: TGTGCTAGTGGTTTCTCGACAGTCCAAGAGACCCAGTACTTC.

This sequence joins TRBV7-9 and TRBJ2-2; D ambiguous. This CDR3 is 14 amino acids long. The V and J ends lost 5 bases and 0 bases respectively, with 7 bases between them. CDR1 and CDR2 from the germline V gene are SEHNR and FQNEAQ (reference sequence). The CDR3 here is CASSLTPNTGELFF. CDR3 sequence (DNA): TGTGCCAGCAGCCTAACACCGAACACCGGGGAGCTGTTTTTT. The entire variable domain, with the rest obtained from reference TRBV7-9 and TRBJ2-2, is as follows: DTGVSQNPRHKITKRGQNVTFRCDPISEHNRLYWYRQTLGQGPEFLTYFQNEAQLEKSRLLSDRFSAERPKGSFSTLEIQRTEQGDSAMYLCASSLTPNTGELFFGEGSRLTVL.

V gene TRBV7-3 combines with J gene TRBJ1-1; D gene unclear. Germline CDR1 and CDR2: SGHTA and FQGTGA. With 3 bases removed from V and 5 bases from J, the gap between germline ends came to 7 bases. The CDR3 is 12 residues long. The CDR3, as DNA: TGTGCCAGCAGCTTCCCCGGGACTGAAGCTTTCTTT. It encodes CASSFPGTEAFF.

The chain employs TRBV4-1 and TRBJ1-6; 11 bases are shared with TRBD1. CDR3 length: 16 residues. Germline V lookup: CDR1 MGHRA, CDR2 YSYEKL. J gave up 10 bases and V 0 bases, and 5 bases lay outside the gene matches. CDR3 loop: CASSQDRGTGGSPLHF. CDR3 nucleotides: TGCGCCAGCAGCCAAGATAGGGGGACAGGGGGATCACCCCTCCACTTT.

The V call is TRBV27, the J call TRBJ2-1, with TRBD1 matching 8 bases. The CDR3 loop spans 16 amino acids. Germline lookup yields CDR1 MNHEY and CDR2 SMNVEV (reference sequence). V was pared by 3 bases and J by 8 bases, with 12 bases of the junction left unmatched. The DNA for the CDR3 is TGTGCCAGCAGTTTTCAGCCGGGACAGGTACCCTATGAGCAGTTCTTC. Protein: CASSFQPGQVPYEQFF.

The chain recombines TRBV29-1 with TRBJ2-7, with a weak D call TRBD2 (6 bases). CDR1 and CDR2 (germline): SQVTM, ANQGSEA. The CDR3 extends over 12 amino acids. The germline V and J ends were trimmed by 7 bases and 6 bases, with 16 bases remaining between them. The DNA of the CDR3 is TGCAGCGCAACGCGGGACCGAGTCGAGCAGTACTTC. Its translation is CSATRDRVEQYF.

This chain uses TRBV5-1 with TRBJ2-3, with 8 bases aligning to TRBD2. The ends lost 7 bases at V and 0 bases at J; junction bases unmatched: 13. Looked up from germline, CDR1 is SGHRS and CDR2 is YFSETQ. CDR3 length: 17 residues. CDR3 residues: CASRGLAAGTSTDTQYF. The CDR3 DNA sequence: TGCGCCAGCCGAGGACTAGCAGCAGGTACTAGCACAGATACGCAGTATTTT.

This rearrangement joins TRBV5-4 to TRBJ2-1, with TRBD2 matching 11 bases. CDR1 is SGHNT and CDR2 is YYREEE in the germline V gene (reference sequence). J lost 9 bases, V lost 4 bases, and 18 bases had no gene match. The CDR3 runs 18 residues. CDR3 region: CASSPPVATSGTKSEQFF. Here the CDR3 DNA reads TGTGCCAGCAGCCCACCGGTCGCGACTAGCGGGACCAAGAGTGAGCAGTTCTTC.

A note on this clone: Its ends do not fully match the called genes, so a read error is possible. The V call is TRBV13, the J call TRBJ2-3; 12 bases align to TRBD2. This CDR3 is 18 amino acids long. Germline V lookup: CDR1 PRHDT, CDR2 FYEKMQ (reference sequence). CDR3 DNA: TGTGCCAGCACCTTAGGATTGGGCCTAGCGGGGGGGGCAGATACGCAGTATTTT. Translation: CASTLGLGLAGGADTQYF.

The rearrangement links TRBV2 to TRBJ1-2; 9 bases are a match to TRBD1. CDR3 length: 15 residues. V lost 3 bases and J lost 3; bases outside the gene matches: 5. Germline V gene sequence: CDR1 SNHLY, CDR2 FYNNEI. The CDR3 protein is CASSEGTGNYYGYTF. The CDR3 nucleotides are TGTGCCAGCAGTGAGGGGACAGGGAATTACTATGGCTACACCTTC.

This clone is a singleton in its sample. The chain carries TRBV6-1 and TRBJ1-3; D unclear. Trimming removed 2 bases at V and 6 bases at J, with 17 bases between. The CDR3 is 16 amino acids. Germline-derived CDR1 and CDR2 are MNHNS and SASEGT. This CDR3 reads CASSEYQPRFLNTIYF. For the CDR3, the DNA is TGTGCCAGCAGTGAATACCAGCCCCGGTTTTTAAACACCATATATTTT.

The rearrangement uses TRBV19 and TRBJ1-1; possibly TRBD1 for D (6 bases). Deletions cut 11 bases from V and 5 bases from J, with 12 bases between. The CDR3 sequence is 11 residues long. In germline, CDR1 is LNHDA, CDR2 SQIVND (reference sequence). The CDR3 nucleotides are TGTGCCTCCCAAGGGGGAACTGAAGCTTTCTTT. It encodes CASQGGTEAFF.

In its sample, this clone was seen once. The chain carries TRBV27 and TRBJ1-1; 8 positions match TRBD1. V dropped 5 bases and J dropped 6; count of bases not matched to a gene: 5. CDR1 and CDR2 (germline): MNHEY, SMNVEV (reference sequence). CDR3 size: 13 residues. CDR3 sequence (DNA): TGTGCCAGCAGTAGTACAGGGGGGCCTGAAGCTTTCTTT. Translating gives CASSSTGGPEAFF.

V is TRBV13 and J is TRBJ2-7; D is possibly TRBD1 or TRBD2 (5 bases each). The germline V gene encodes CDR1 PRHDT and CDR2 FYEKMQ (reference sequence). CDR3 length: 13 residues. V lost 4 bases to trimming and J lost 3 bases, with 10 bases between them. The CDR3 DNA reads TGTGCCAGCAGCTCCTCGGGGCGCTACGAGCAGTACTTC. Translating it yields CASSSSGRYEQYF.

This chain connects TRBV18 to TRBJ2-1, with TRBD1 matching 7 bases. The junction had 14 bases not matched to a gene; V was cut back by 2 bases and J by 4 bases. In germline, CDR1 is KGHSH, CDR2 LQKENI. This CDR3 comprises 18 residues. For the CDR3, the DNA is TGTGCCAGCTCACCAAGTGAAGACAGGGTACGGAGGTACAATGAGCAGTTCTTC. Encoded protein: CASSPSEDRVRRYNEQFF.

The CDR3 loop reads CASSFPESYEQYF. The CDR3 DNA sequence: TGTGCCAGCAGCTTCCCAGAATCCTACGAGCAGTACTTC. The chain couples TRBV7-6 to TRBJ2-7; no reliable D call. The CDR3 loop spans 13 amino acids. The ends were cut back, 3 bases at V and 1 base at J, with 7 bases in the middle. Germline CDR1 SGHVS, CDR2 FNYEAQ.

This chain links TRBV6-5 with TRBJ2-5; TRBD2 is a possible D gene (6 bases). Germline V lookup: CDR1 MNHEY, CDR2 SVGAGI. Trimming shortened V by 2 bases and J by 5 bases, and 9 bases separated the two germline ends. The length of the CDR3 is 13 residues. The CDR3: CASSYGEEETQYF. The CDR3 nucleotides are TGTGCCAGCAGTTACGGGGAGGAGGAGACCCAGTACTTC.

The chain employs TRBV9 and TRBJ2-3, with 7 bases fitting TRBD1. The trim removed 2 bases at V and 3 bases at J, leaving 0 bases unmatched. This CDR3 contains 13 residues. Germline CDR1 SGDLS, CDR2 YYNGEE. CDR3 loop: CASSVTGTDTQYF. Written as DNA, the CDR3 is TGTGCCAGCAGCGTGACAGGGACAGATACGCAGTATTTT.

The V and J genes are TRBV30 and TRBJ2-7, with D possibly TRBD1 on 6 matching bases. V was trimmed by 0 bases and J by 4 bases, leaving 10 bases between them. Germline-derived CDR1 and CDR2 are GTSNPN and SVGIG (reference sequence). This CDR3 contains 13 residues. CDR3 bases: TGTGCCTGGAGTGTAGCCCAGGGGTACGAGCAGTACTTC. Translated: CAWSVAQGYEQYF.

This clone turned up a few times. This rearrangement joins TRBV5-5 to TRBJ1-2; D is possibly TRBD1 (5 bases). This CDR3 is built from 15 residues. V was pared by 4 bases and J by 6 bases, with 19 bases between. Germline V gene lookup returns CDR1 SGHKS and CDR2 YYEKEE (reference sequence). CDR3 sequence reads: CASSRRDGALNGYTF. The CDR3 DNA follows: TGTGCCAGCAGCCGGAGGGACGGGGCCCTAAATGGCTACACCTTC.

This clone appeared once. This rearrangement joins TRBV13 to TRBJ2-7; 9 bases line up with TRBD1. The CDR3 runs 14 residues. CDR1 PRHDT and CDR2 FYEKMQ come from the germline V gene (reference sequence). Unmatched junction bases numbered 2, after V lost 5 bases and J lost 0 bases. The CDR3 DNA reads as TGTGCCAGCAGCCCGGGACAGGGCTCCTACGAGCAGTACTTC. This sequence encodes CASSPGQGSYEQYF.

The rearrangement links TRBV10-1 to TRBJ1-6, with TRBD1 as a possible D gene (6 bases). The germline V gene has CDR1 WNHNN and CDR2 SYGVQD (reference sequence). The V end lost 4 bases, the J end lost 10 bases, and 14 bases lay between the germline ends. The CDR3 extends over 14 amino acids. The CDR3 sequence: CASSADSPGSPLHF. CDR3 in DNA: TGCGCCAGCAGTGCGGACAGTCCGGGGTCACCCCTCCACTTT.